One sample yielded the 11 T cell receptor beta chains listed below, sequenced in a study of patients and donors after allogeneic stem cell transplantation. Via MiXCR, TCRdb re-called the RT-PCR reads, giving one row per CDR3 protein. The table shows roughly 30,000 distinct CDR3 sequences, with nearly 7% occurring only once. The sequencing input was blood, either unsorted or a sorted T cell fraction (not recorded which). The source is a human donor who was either an allogeneic HSCT recipient or a stem cell or donor lymphocyte infusion donor (not recorded which). It is not recorded whose cells these are; they may come from a transplant donor.

The sample holds many counts of this clonotype. This rearrangement joins TRBV12-3 or TRBV12-4 to TRBJ2-3; tentatively, D is TRBD1 (7 bases). CDR3 length: 16 amino acids. Trimming removed 5 bases at V and 4 bases at J, with 19 bases between. Written as DNA, the CDR3 is TGTGCCAGCAGTCTTGGGCGGGACAGAGGTGCAGATACGCAGTATTTT. Its translation: CASSLGRDRGADTQYF.

Only a few counts were recorded for this clonotype. The chain is built from TRBV6-2 or TRBV6-3 and TRBJ2-7; 7 bases align to TRBD1. V lost 2 bases to trimming and J lost 3 bases; unmatched junction nucleotides: 4. Germline-derived CDR1 and CDR2 are MNHEY and SVGEGT. The CDR3 spans 14 residues. CDR3 sequence: CASSYRGQYYEQYF. The CDR3 DNA reads as TGTGCCAGCAGTTACCGGGGACAGTACTACGAGCAGTACTTC.

This clonotype was found many times. V gene TRBV24-1 combines with J gene TRBJ2-1; tentatively, D is TRBD1 (5 bases). The CDR3 totals 14 residues. Germline V gene sequence: CDR1 KGHDR, CDR2 SFDVKD. Trimming removed 5 bases at V and 8 bases at J, with 15 bases between. The CDR3 sequence: CATSGSREIDEQFF. The DNA of the CDR3 is TGTGCCACCAGTGGTAGCAGGGAAATCGATGAGCAGTTCTTC.

The sample holds many counts of this clonotype. The chain recombines TRBV7-9 with TRBJ2-7; weak D call: TRBD1 (6 bases). The CDR3 runs to 13 residues. Germline V gene lookup returns CDR1 SEHNR and CDR2 FQNEAQ (reference sequence). V lost 4 bases to trimming and J lost 4 bases, with 11 bases between them. CDR3 nucleotide sequence: TGTGCCAGCAGCTCCCCTGGACAGTACGAGCAGTACTTC. This sequence encodes CASSSPGQYEQYF.

This clonotype was seen a few times. The chain recombines TRBV12-3 or TRBV12-4 with TRBJ2-7; the D gene is possibly TRBD2 (6 bases). This CDR3 spans 13 amino acids. V was trimmed by 6 bases and J by 3 bases, leaving 12 bases between them. The CDR3 bases are TGTGCCAGCAGATCCGGGACTCGCTACGAGCAGTACTTC. Protein product: CASRSGTRYEQYF.

This clonotype was detected a few times. The chain uses TRBV6-6 and TRBJ2-5; D unresolved. The V and J ends lost 0 bases and 2 bases respectively, with 7 bases between them. The CDR3 is 14 amino acids. Germline CDR1 MNHNY, CDR2 SVGAGI (reference sequence). The CDR3 DNA is TGTGCCAGCAGTTACTCAGAAATTCAAGAGACCCAGTACTTC. Its translation is CASSYSEIQETQYF.

This clonotype was counted many times. The V call is TRBV2, the J call TRBJ2-1; D is perhaps TRBD2 (5 bases). CDR1 is SNHLY and CDR2 is FYNNEI in the germline V gene. Trimming pared 6 bases from V and 9 bases from J, leaving 15 bases between. There are 13 residues in the CDR3. The CDR3 nucleotides are TGTGCCAGCAGGACTGAGCGGTATACTGAGCAGTTCTTC. Residues: CASRTERYTEQFF.

This clonotype was found many times. V gene TRBV5-1 combines with J gene TRBJ2-7; 7 bases line up with TRBD1. The V gene's germline CDR1 is SGHRS and CDR2 YFSETQ. This CDR3 region has 14 residues. Trimming at V came to 4 bases and at J to 0 bases, leaving 4 bases not matched to a gene. CDR3 protein: CASSVQGPSYEQYF. The CDR3 nucleotides are TGCGCCAGCAGCGTACAGGGGCCCTCCTACGAGCAGTACTTC.

This clonotype was found many times. This sequence joins TRBV12-3 or TRBV12-4 and TRBJ2-5; perhaps TRBD2 as D (6 bases). Trimming shortened V by 3 bases and J by 1 base, and 12 bases separated the two germline ends. The CDR3 is 15 amino acids. The CDR3 bases are TGTGCCAGCAGTTTGGGTCCTAGCGCCCAAGAGACCCAGTACTTC. This codes for CASSLGPSAQETQYF.

Many counts were recorded for this clonotype. The chain uses TRBV3-1 and TRBJ1-1; maybe TRBD1 (5 bases). The V gene lost 4 bases and the J gene lost 5 bases, with 14 bases spanning the gap. Germline-derived CDR1 and CDR2 are LGHDT and YNNKEL (reference sequence). The CDR3 sequence is 14 residues long. CDR3 loop: CASSLTEGRTEAFF. The CDR3 nucleotides are TGTGCCAGCAGCCTAACGGAGGGGCGAACTGAAGCTTTCTTT.

Only a few counts were recorded for this clonotype. The V and J genes are TRBV7-3 and TRBJ2-1; D possibly corresponds to TRBD2 (5 bases). Per the germline V gene, CDR1 is SGHTA and CDR2 is FQGTGA. The CDR3 spans 15 residues. Between the trimmed V and J ends, which lost 5 bases and 0 bases, there was a span of 11 bases. DNA of the CDR3: TGTGCCAGCAGCCCCGGGCGGGTCTCCTACAATGAGCAGTTCTTC. As protein: CASSPGRVSYNEQFF.